The next 21 T cell receptor beta chains were all read from a single sample in a study of blood T cell repertoires in COVID-19. The table came from immunoSEQ multiplex PCR; TCRdb's copy has only in-frame clones and leaves some out. In the table there are hundreds of thousands of clones, approximately 91% of which are singletons. The sequenced sample consisted of peripheral blood. The receptors originated from a man aged 35-49 years with acute or convalescent COVID-19.

This chain links TRBV24-1 with TRBJ2-2; perhaps TRBD1 as D (6 bases). Germline V gene data show CDR1 as KGHDR and CDR2 as SFDVKD. The CDR3 loop spans 13 amino acids. V lost 4 bases to trimming and J lost 5 bases, with 7 bases between them. The CDR3 here is CATSDQGTGELFF. As DNA, the CDR3 is TGTGCCACCAGTGACCAGGGGACCGGGGAGCTGTTTTTT.

In this sample, this clone turned up once. The gene calls are TRBV6-5 and TRBJ2-1; TRBD1 aligns across 7 bases. The V gene end was trimmed by 8 bases and the J gene end by 0 bases; junction bases not matched to a gene: 4. The CDR3 is 14 residues long. Germline CDR1 reads MNHEY; CDR2 reads SVGAGI. This chain's CDR3 is CASQGVSSYNEQFF. The DNA of the CDR3 is TGTGCCAGCCAGGGGGTGAGCTCCTACAATGAGCAGTTCTTC.

The genes are TRBV6-5 and TRBJ1-1; 11 nucleotides line up with TRBD1. The CDR3 consists of 16 residues. The germline gives CDR1 MNHEY, CDR2 SVGAGI. Trimming removed 4 bases from V and 4 bases from J; junction bases left unmatched: 8. The CDR3 DNA reads as TGTGCCAGCAGTTTTCACTCCGGGACAGGGGGCACTGAAGCTTTCTTT. It is translated as CASSFHSGTGGTEAFF.

V usage is TRBV19 and J usage is TRBJ1-1, with unresolved D. V dropped 7 bases and J dropped 0 bases, with 12 bases sitting between them. Germline loops: CDR1 LNHDA, CDR2 SQIVND (reference sequence). The CDR3 consists of 14 residues. The CDR3 loop is CASIPGKMNTEAFF. In nucleotides, the CDR3 is TGTGCCAGTATCCCGGGGAAGATGAACACTGAAGCTTTCTTT.

This chain uses TRBV19 with TRBJ1-1; tentatively, D is TRBD1 (6 bases). The CDR3 is 13 residues long. Trimming removed 5 bases at V and 0 bases at J, with 7 bases between. Germline V gives CDR1 LNHDA, CDR2 SQIVND (reference sequence). In DNA, the CDR3 is TGTGCCAGTAGTGACAGGTTGAACACTGAAGCTTTCTTT. Protein sequence: CASSDRLNTEAFF.

The chain combines TRBV4-3 with TRBJ1-1; 7 bases fit TRBD1. The CDR3 length is 17 residues. CDR1 LGHNA and CDR2 YSLEER come from the germline V gene. J was trimmed by 1 base and V by 3 bases; bases with no gene match: 11. The CDR3 is CASSQTATRQGNTEAFF. Here the CDR3 DNA reads TGCGCCAGCAGCCAGACAGCCACTAGACAGGGGAACACTGAAGCTTTCTTT.

The CDR3 reads CASSQEGGELFF. The CDR3 region has the DNA TGTGCCAGCAGCCAGGAGGGCGGGGAGCTGTTTTTT. The V gene is TRBV9, the J gene TRBJ2-2; possible D gene TRBD2, 6 bases. This CDR3 region has 12 residues. CDR1 and CDR2 (germline): SGDLS, YYNGEE. V was trimmed by 4 bases and J by 7 bases, leaving 8 bases between them. The whole variable domain, remainder taken from reference TRBV9 and TRBJ2-2, is DSGVTQTPKHLITATGQRVTLRCSPRSGDLSVYWYQQSLDQGLQFLIQYYNGEERAKGNILERFSAQQFPDLHSELNLSSLELGDSALYFCASSQEGGELFFGEGSRLTVL.

V usage is TRBV5-5 and J usage is TRBJ2-3, with 12 bases aligning to TRBD2. V was clipped by 3 bases and J by 10 bases; unmatched bases: 6. Per the germline V gene, CDR1 is SGHKS and CDR2 is YYEKEE (reference sequence). The CDR3 is 14 residues long. The CDR3 DNA follows: TGTGCCAGCAGCTGGACTAGCGGGGACGCAGCGCAGTATTTT. Translating gives CASSWTSGDAAQYF.

The chain carries TRBV4-1 and TRBJ2-5, with unresolved D. This CDR3 comprises 12 residues. Trimming left V 4 bases short and J 3 bases short, with 6 bases between. Germline loops: CDR1 MGHRA, CDR2 YSYEKL. CDR3 amino acids: CASSPREETQYF. The CDR3 DNA sequence: TGCGCCAGCAGCCCCCGAGAAGAGACCCAGTACTTC.

The genes are TRBV10-2 and TRBJ2-2; 7 positions match TRBD2. Germline V gene data show CDR1 as WSHSY and CDR2 as SAAADI. This CDR3 is built from 15 residues. With 8 bases clipped from V and 5 bases from J, the junction kept 11 bases outside the gene matches. In nucleotides, the CDR3 is TGCGCCAGCCTTCTTCCGGGGAGGGGTACCGGGGAGCTGTTTTTT. Translating it yields CASLLPGRGTGELFF.

The count of this clone is one. The chain carries TRBV30 and TRBJ1-5; D perhaps matches TRBD1 (6 bases). Per germline, CDR1 GTSNPN and CDR2 SVGIG (reference sequence). The CDR3 has 13 amino acids. V lost 3 bases to trimming and J lost 4 bases, with 10 bases between them. CDR3 nucleotide sequence: TGTGCCTGGAGGAGGGGGATGAATCAGCCCCAGCATTTT. Residues: CAWRRGMNQPQHF.

The V and J genes are TRBV5-4 and TRBJ1-2; D might be TRBD1 (5 bases). CDR1 is SGHNT and CDR2 is YYREEE in the germline V gene (reference sequence). The CDR3 contains 13 residues. The V end lost 0 bases, the J end lost 8 bases, and 11 bases lay between the germline ends. This CDR3 reads CASSLEGQYGYTF. The CDR3 DNA reads as TGTGCCAGCAGCTTGGAGGGGCAGTACGGCTACACCTTC.

The J gene is TRBJ1-2, the V gene TRBV18; D is uncertain. Trimming took 0 bases from V and 2 from J, leaving 13 bases between them. This CDR3 spans 16 amino acids. CDR1 and CDR2 from the germline V gene are KGHSH and LQKENI. CDR3 DNA: TGTGCCAGCTCACCACCAAACGGGAAGGAAAACTATGGCTACACCTTC. This gives the protein CASSPPNGKENYGYTF. The whole variable domain, remainder taken from reference TRBV18 and TRBJ1-2, is NAGVMQNPRHLVRRRGQEARLRCSPMKGHSHVYWYRQLPEEGLKFMVYLQKENIIDESGMPKERFSAEFPKEGPSILRIQQVVRGDSAAYFCASSPPNGKENYGYTFGSGTRLTVV.

V gene TRBV10-1 combines with J gene TRBJ2-2; 7 bases match TRBD2. From germline, CDR1 is WNHNN and CDR2 SYGVQD (reference sequence). The V and J ends lost 8 bases and 0 bases, in that order; junction bases with no gene match: 3. This CDR3 contains 14 residues. CDR3 DNA sequence: TGCGCCAGCCGGAGCGGGGCGAACACCGGGGAGCTGTTTTTT. Translating gives CASRSGANTGELFF.

This chain connects TRBV6-1 to TRBJ2-6; D perhaps matches TRBD1 (6 bases). CDR1 and CDR2 from the germline V gene are MNHNS and SASEGT. Trimming took 4 bases from V and 2 from J, leaving 15 bases between them. The CDR3 loop spans 17 amino acids. CDR3 DNA sequence: TGTGCCAGCAGTGCCTGGGGGCCTTCTCCTGGGGCCAACGTCCTGACTTTC. Amino acids: CASSAWGPSPGANVLTF.

This chain joins TRBV28 and TRBJ2-7, with TRBD1 identical over 9 bases. The CDR3 is 14 residues long. The germline CDR1 and CDR2 sequences are MDHEN and SYDVKM. Unmatched junction bases numbered 0, after V lost 0 bases and J lost 3 bases. The CDR3 loop is CASSLWTGGYEQYF. The CDR3 DNA follows: TGTGCCAGCAGTTTATGGACAGGGGGCTACGAGCAGTACTTC.

The rearrangement links TRBV7-2 to TRBJ1-2; 10 bases line up with TRBD1. Germline CDR1 reads SGHTA; CDR2 reads FQGNSA. Trimming removed 5 bases from V and 6 bases from J; junction bases left unmatched: 15. This CDR3 contains 17 residues. Written as DNA, the CDR3 is TGTGCCAGCAGCCCCTTCCAGAGGGGACAGGGGAGTCATGGCTACACCTTC. Its protein product is CASSPFQRGQGSHGYTF. Full variable domain (outside the CDR3, taken from reference TRBV7-2 and TRBJ1-2): GAGVSQSPSNKVTEKGKDVELRCDPISGHTALYWYRQSLGQGLEFLIYFQGNSAPDKSGLPSDRFSAERTGGSVSTLTIQRTQQEDSAVYLCASSPFQRGQGSHGYTFGSGTRLTVV.

This chain connects TRBV19 to TRBJ1-2; tentative D call: TRBD1 (6 bases). Looked up from germline, CDR1 is LNHDA and CDR2 is SQIVND (reference sequence). The CDR3 has 15 amino acids. The V gene lost 3 bases and the J gene lost 8 bases, with 19 bases spanning the gap. This chain's CDR3 is CASSMGFRDTGGYTF. Here the CDR3 DNA reads TGTGCCAGTAGTATGGGGTTCCGGGACACCGGGGGCTACACCTTC.

This clone came up once. The chain recombines TRBV27 with TRBJ1-6, with D maybe TRBD1 (5 bases). The CDR3 length is 15 residues. The V gene's germline CDR1 is MNHEY and CDR2 SMNVEV (reference sequence). With 2 bases removed from V and 6 bases from J, the gap between germline ends came to 11 bases. Here the CDR3 DNA reads TGTGCCAGCAGTTTACCGGGGGGGAGTAATTCACCCCTCCACTTT. Translation: CASSLPGGSNSPLHF.

The table lists this clone with a few counts. The V gene is TRBV5-1, the J gene TRBJ1-1; maybe TRBD1 (6 bases). The CDR3 covers 19 residues. V gave up 1 base and J gave up 4 bases, with 26 bases separating them. The germline CDR1 and CDR2 sequences are SGHRS and YFSETQ. The CDR3 nucleotides are TGCGCCAGCAGCTTGCCTCAAGGGGGAGTCTCCCTGGTGGGCACTGAAGCTTTCTTT. Amino acids: CASSLPQGGVSLVGTEAFF.

The V gene is TRBV5-4, the J gene TRBJ2-7; 9 positions agree with TRBD1. CDR3 length: 15 amino acids. V lost 4 bases and J lost 3; bases outside the gene matches: 8. Germline V CDR1 and CDR2: SGHNT, YYREEE (reference sequence). CDR3 loop: CASSIPGQGHYEQYF. DNA of the CDR3: TGTGCCAGCAGCATCCCGGGACAGGGACACTACGAGCAGTACTTC.